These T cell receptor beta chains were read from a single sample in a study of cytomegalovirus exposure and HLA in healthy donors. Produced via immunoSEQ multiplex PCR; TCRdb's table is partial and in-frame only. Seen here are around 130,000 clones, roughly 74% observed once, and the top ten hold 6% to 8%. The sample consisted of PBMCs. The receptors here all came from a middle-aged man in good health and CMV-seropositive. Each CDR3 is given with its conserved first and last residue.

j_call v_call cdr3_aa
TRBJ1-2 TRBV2 CASTQIRTGGYGYTF
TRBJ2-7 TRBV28 CASRPGGWAGYEQYF
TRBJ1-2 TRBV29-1 CSVEGPSGSAGGGYTF
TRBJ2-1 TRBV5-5 CASTTPGVSSYNEQFF
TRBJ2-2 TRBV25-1 CASTRLNTGELFF
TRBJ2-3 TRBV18 CASSPSGGGTDTQYF
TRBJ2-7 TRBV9 CASSVSGSAVYEQYF
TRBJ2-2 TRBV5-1 CASSFWAGTANTGELFF
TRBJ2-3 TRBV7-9 CASSLTTSGGADTQYF
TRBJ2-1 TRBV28 CASSLDRIFRNEQFF
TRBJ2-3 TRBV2 CASSFPGQTTDTQYF
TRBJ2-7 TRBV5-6 CASSFRGVGSYEQYF
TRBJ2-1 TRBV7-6 CASSLFTGGSSYNEQFF
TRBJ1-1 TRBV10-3 CAISRQGAEAFF
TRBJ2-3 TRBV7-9 CASSLTSGFTDTQYF
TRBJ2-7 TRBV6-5 CASSIGAGGSYEQYF
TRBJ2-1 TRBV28 CASSPNSGRFIYNKNEQFF
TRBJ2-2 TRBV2 CASRGQGTNTGELFF
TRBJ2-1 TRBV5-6 CASSFWGSGSSNEQFF
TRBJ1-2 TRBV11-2 CASSLGTGNLYGYTF
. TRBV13 CASGGLYEQYF
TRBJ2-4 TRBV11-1 CASRGEGDRNIQYF
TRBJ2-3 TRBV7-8 CASSLDGTGGTDTQYF
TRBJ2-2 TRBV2 CASSATGNTGELFF
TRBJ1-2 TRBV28 CASDRGPGYGYTF
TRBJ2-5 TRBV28 CASSLLGGRGYQETQYF
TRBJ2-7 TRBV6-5 CASSYLPGQPSYEQYF
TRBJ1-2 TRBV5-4 CASSPPLQGAGGYTF
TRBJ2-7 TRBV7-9 CASSSPGQLYEQYF
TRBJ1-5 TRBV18 CASSPGVASNQPQHF
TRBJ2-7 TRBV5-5 CASSLESPGHSFSYEQYF
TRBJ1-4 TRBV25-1 CASADSLGTEKLFF
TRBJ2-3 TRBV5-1 CASTRQESTDTQYF
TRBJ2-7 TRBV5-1 CASSSDGHSYEQYF
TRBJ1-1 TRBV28 CASSVTPGGVFF
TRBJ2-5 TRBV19 CATEDRGHETQYF
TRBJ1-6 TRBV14 CASSQDTGAGLSPLHF
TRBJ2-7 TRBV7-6 CASSRGGQGGPYEQYF
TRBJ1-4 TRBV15 CATSRDVQGREEKLFF
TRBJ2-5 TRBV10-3 CAISESSTLGGTQYF
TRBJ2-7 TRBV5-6 CASSLFPGVSYEQYF
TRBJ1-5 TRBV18 CASSPTGQAYQPQHF
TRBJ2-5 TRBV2 CASSEIQGGRETQYF
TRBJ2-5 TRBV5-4 CASSLYAGSGETQYF
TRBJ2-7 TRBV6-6 CASKRTGTVYEQYF
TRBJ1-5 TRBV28 CASSSGGRGNQPQHF
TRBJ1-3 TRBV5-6 CASSPDGQGSGNTIYF